This T cell receptor beta chain was obtained from a study of blood T cells in healthy people across ages. Per-sample yields of isolated PBMCs were at least 6.5 million. Points on this clonotype: Its antigen is currently unknown. One end of the junction varies from germline; a read error may be responsible.

Notes on the study in general: Relative to aged donors, long-lived donors carried more naive CD4+ cells and displayed higher diversity. Researchers deemed the diversity estimates from one million T cells underestimates.

A second PCR of roughly 7 to 11 cycles used a sample-barcoded 5' primer and a J-beta primer mix. TCRdb re-called the 5' RACE reads through MiXCR, storing one row per CDR3 protein. This sample yields approximately 670,000 distinct CDR3 sequences, of which around 43% are seen a single time; around 30% belongs to the top ten. The sequence was collected from a man older than 75 in good health. The sample consisted of blood.

CDR3 coding DNA: TGTGCCATCAGTAAAGACACAGATACGCGGTATTTT. It codes for CAISKDTDTRYF. V usage is TRBV10-3 and J usage is TRBJ2-3; D remains ambiguous. In germline, CDR1 is ENHRY, CDR2 SYGVKD. The length of the CDR3 is 12 residues.